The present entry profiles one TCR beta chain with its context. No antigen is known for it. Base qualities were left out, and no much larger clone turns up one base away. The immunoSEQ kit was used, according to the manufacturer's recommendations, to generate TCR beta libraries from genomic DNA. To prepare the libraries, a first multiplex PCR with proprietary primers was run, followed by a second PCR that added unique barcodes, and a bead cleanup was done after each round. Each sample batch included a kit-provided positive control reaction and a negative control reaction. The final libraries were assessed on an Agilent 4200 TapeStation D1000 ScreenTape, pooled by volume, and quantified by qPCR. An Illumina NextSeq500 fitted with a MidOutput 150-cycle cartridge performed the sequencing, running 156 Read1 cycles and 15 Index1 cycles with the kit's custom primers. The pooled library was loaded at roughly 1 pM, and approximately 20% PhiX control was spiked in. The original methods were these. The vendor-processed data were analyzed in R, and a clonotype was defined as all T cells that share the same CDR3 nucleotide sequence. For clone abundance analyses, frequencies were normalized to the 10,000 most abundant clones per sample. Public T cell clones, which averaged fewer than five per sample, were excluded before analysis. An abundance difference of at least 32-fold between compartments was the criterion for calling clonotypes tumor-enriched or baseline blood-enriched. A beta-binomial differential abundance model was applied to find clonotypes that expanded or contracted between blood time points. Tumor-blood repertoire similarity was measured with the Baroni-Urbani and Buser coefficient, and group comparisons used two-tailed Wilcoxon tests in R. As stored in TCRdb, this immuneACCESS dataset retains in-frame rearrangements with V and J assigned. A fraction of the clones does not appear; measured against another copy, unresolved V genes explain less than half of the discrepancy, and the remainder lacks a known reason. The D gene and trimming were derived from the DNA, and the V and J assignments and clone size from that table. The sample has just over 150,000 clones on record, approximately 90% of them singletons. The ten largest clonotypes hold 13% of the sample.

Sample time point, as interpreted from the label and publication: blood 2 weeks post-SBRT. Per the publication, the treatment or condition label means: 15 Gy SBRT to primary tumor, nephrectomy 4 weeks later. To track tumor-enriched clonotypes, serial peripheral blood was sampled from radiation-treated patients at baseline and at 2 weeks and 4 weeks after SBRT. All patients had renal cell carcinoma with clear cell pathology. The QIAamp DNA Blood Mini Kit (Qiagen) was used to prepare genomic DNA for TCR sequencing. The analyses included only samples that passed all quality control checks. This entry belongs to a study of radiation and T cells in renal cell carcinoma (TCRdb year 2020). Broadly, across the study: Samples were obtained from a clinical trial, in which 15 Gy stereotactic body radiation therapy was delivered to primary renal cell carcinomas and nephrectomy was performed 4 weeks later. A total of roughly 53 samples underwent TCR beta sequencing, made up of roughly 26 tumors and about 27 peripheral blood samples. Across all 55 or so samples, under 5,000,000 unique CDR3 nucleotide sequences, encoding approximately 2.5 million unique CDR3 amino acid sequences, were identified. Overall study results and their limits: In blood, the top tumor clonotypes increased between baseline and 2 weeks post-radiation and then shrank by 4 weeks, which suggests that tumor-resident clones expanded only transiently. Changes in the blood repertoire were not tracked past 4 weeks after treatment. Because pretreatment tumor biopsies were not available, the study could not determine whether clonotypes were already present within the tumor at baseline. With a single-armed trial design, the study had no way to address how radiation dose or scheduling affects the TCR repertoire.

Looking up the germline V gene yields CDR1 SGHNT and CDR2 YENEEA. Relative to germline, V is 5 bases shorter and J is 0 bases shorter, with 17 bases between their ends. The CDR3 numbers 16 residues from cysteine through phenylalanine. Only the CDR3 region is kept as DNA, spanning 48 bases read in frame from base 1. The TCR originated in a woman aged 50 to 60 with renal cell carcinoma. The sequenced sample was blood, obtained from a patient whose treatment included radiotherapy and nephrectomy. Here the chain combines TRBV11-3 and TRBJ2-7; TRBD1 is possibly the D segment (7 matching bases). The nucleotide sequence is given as TGTGCCAGCAGCCCCGGGGGACAGAGACCCTCCTACGAGCAGTACTTC. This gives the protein CASSPGGQRPSYEQYF. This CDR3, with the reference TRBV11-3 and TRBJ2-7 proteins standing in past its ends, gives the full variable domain EAGVVQSPRYKIIEKKQPVAFWCNPISGHNTLYWYLQNLGQGPELLIRYENEEAVDDSQLPKDRFSAERLKGVDSTLKIQPAELGDSAVYLCASSPGGQRPSYEQYFGPGTRLTVT.